The 14 T cell receptor beta chains in this list originate from one sample, sequenced in a study of T-cell memory formation after mild COVID-19. TCRdb used MiXCR to reprocess the 5' RACE reads, holding one entry per CDR3 protein. The data show some 350,000 distinct CDR3 sequences, about a sixth seen once. The sample comprised PBMCs or a T cell subset sorted from them (not recorded which). Receptor source: a man aged 18-30 years who had mild COVID-19 (a few samples of this study predate the infection). Cell type and time point are not known.

In this sample, this clonotype turned up a few times. The V call is TRBV6-5, the J call TRBJ1-2; no firm D call. Trimming removed 0 bases at V and 4 bases at J, with 21 bases between. This CDR3 contains 18 residues. CDR1 is MNHEY, CDR2 SVGAGI, per germline. The CDR3 sequence is CASSYSSVRVGPIYGYTF. In DNA form, the CDR3 reads TGTGCCAGCAGTTACTCGTCAGTGAGAGTTGGGCCCATCTATGGCTACACCTTC.

V and J are TRBV4-3 and TRBJ2-1, with a weak D call TRBD2 (6 bases). There are 15 residues in the CDR3. Trimming took 4 bases from V and 0 from J, leaving 10 bases between them. Germline-derived CDR1 and CDR2 are LGHNA and YSLEER. The CDR3 region has the DNA TGCGCCAGCAGCCGCAAGCGGGCCTCCTACAATGAGCAGTTCTTC. As protein: CASSRKRASYNEQFF.

This rearrangement joins TRBV7-6 to TRBJ2-2; 10 positions agree with TRBD1. Germline V gene sequence: CDR1 SGHVS, CDR2 FNYEAQ. This CDR3 is built from 15 residues. The V and J ends lost 5 bases and 4 bases, in that order; junction bases with no gene match: 4. The CDR3 loop reads CASSQGQGFTGELFF. The CDR3 region has the DNA TGTGCCAGCAGCCAGGGACAGGGGTTCACCGGGGAGCTGTTTTTT.

This clonotype has at least ten counts. This chain connects TRBV6-5 to TRBJ1-5, with a tentative D call TRBD1 (5 bases). V lost 4 bases and J 4 bases, leaving 8 bases between the germline ends. From germline, CDR1 is MNHEY and CDR2 SVGAGI. The CDR3 has 13 residues. This CDR3 is CASSFQGNQPQHF. CDR3 in DNA: TGTGCCAGCAGTTTCCAGGGAAATCAGCCCCAGCATTTT.

In its sample, this clonotype was seen once. This chain links TRBV7-9 with TRBJ2-3; the D is unclear. The CDR3 loop spans 13 amino acids. Trimming removed 5 bases from V and 2 bases from J, with 8 bases in between. CDR1 SEHNR and CDR2 FQNEAQ come from the germline V gene (reference sequence). The CDR3 protein is CASSPRFTDTQYF. CDR3 bases: TGTGCCAGCAGCCCGAGGTTCACAGATACGCAGTATTTT.

This rearrangement joins TRBV4-1 to TRBJ2-5, with 9 bases identical to TRBD1. This CDR3 spans 15 amino acids. Germline lookup yields CDR1 MGHRA and CDR2 YSYEKL. V dropped 2 bases and J dropped 3; count of bases not matched to a gene: 4. The CDR3 DNA reads as TGCGCCAGCAGCCAACCAACAGGGGGCGAAGAGACCCAGTACTTC. This gives the protein CASSQPTGGEETQYF.

This clonotype was detected ten times or more. The rearrangement joins TRBV5-4 to TRBJ2-3; no firm D call. The germline gives CDR1 SGHNT, CDR2 YYREEE (reference sequence). The CDR3 runs to 12 residues. The V end lost 5 bases, the J end lost 2 bases, and 6 bases lay between the germline ends. CDR3 protein: CASRRYTDTQYF. The CDR3 region has the DNA TGTGCCAGCAGAAGATACACAGATACGCAGTATTTT.

The chain is built from TRBV20-1 and TRBJ2-1, with 7 bases aligning to TRBD1. The V and J ends lost 6 bases and 4 bases, in that order; junction bases with no gene match: 6. Germline-derived CDR1 and CDR2 are DFQATT and SNEGSKA (reference sequence). The CDR3 consists of 13 residues. CDR3 in amino acids: CSAMPGGYNEQFF. The CDR3 DNA is TGCAGTGCGATGCCAGGGGGTTACAATGAGCAGTTCTTC.

The gene calls are TRBV5-1 and TRBJ2-2; no clear D. The CDR3 totals 13 residues. Germline V gene lookup returns CDR1 SGHRS and CDR2 YFSETQ. Trimming stripped 5 bases from V and 7 bases from J, with 12 bases between. The CDR3 DNA sequence: TGCGCCAGCAGGTTAGGCCTGGACGGGGAGCTGTTTTTT. Translation gives CASRLGLDGELFF.

This clonotype has more than one count but fewer than ten. The rearrangement joins TRBV6-2 or TRBV6-3 to TRBJ1-1; a possible D gene is TRBD1 (5 bases). Germline-derived CDR1 and CDR2 are MNHEY and SVGEGT. The CDR3 contains 13 residues. The V and J ends lost 0 bases and 7 bases respectively, with 9 bases between them. The CDR3 region has the DNA TGTGCCAGCAGTTACTCCGGACACTTTGAAGCTTTCTTT. It is translated as CASSYSGHFEAFF.

A few counts support this clonotype. V is TRBV18 and J is TRBJ2-2; D unclear. Germline assignment: CDR1 KGHSH and CDR2 LQKENI. Trimming removed 10 bases from V and 1 base from J, with 13 bases in between. The CDR3 has 14 residues. The CDR3, as DNA: TGTGCCACCAAGGAACAGATGAACACCGGGGAGCTGTTTTTT. It is translated as CATKEQMNTGELFF. Combining the CDR3 with reference TRBV18 and TRBJ2-2 gives the whole variable domain NAGVMQNPRHLVRRRGQEARLRCSPMKGHSHVYWYRQLPEEGLKFMVYLQKENIIDESGMPKERFSAEFPKEGPSILRIQQVVRGDSAAYFCATKEQMNTGELFFGEGSRLTVL.

The rearrangement links TRBV15 to TRBJ2-5, with unresolved D. Germline CDR1 is LNHNV and CDR2 is YYDKDF (reference sequence). The germline V and J ends were trimmed by 0 bases and 4 bases, with 6 bases remaining between them. The CDR3 has 13 residues. CDR3 in amino acids: CATSRDRGETQYF. CDR3 sequence (DNA): TGTGCCACCAGCAGAGATCGAGGAGAGACCCAGTACTTC.

The chain has TRBV28 and TRBJ1-2, with 9 bases that match TRBD1. There are 15 residues in the CDR3. In germline, CDR1 is MDHEN, CDR2 SYDVKM. Trimming cost V 8 bases and J 3 bases; bases outside gene matches: 10. CDR3 region: CASGPPGQGHYGYTF. CDR3 nucleotides: TGTGCCAGCGGACCACCGGGACAGGGTCACTATGGCTACACCTTC.

The V call is TRBV28, the J call TRBJ2-6; the match to TRBD1 covers 9 bases. The CDR3 is made up of 15 amino acids. Trimming cost V 2 bases and J 8 bases; bases outside gene matches: 4. CDR1 and CDR2 (germline): MDHEN, SYDVKM. The CDR3 spells CASSLGDRETNVLTF. CDR3 DNA sequence: TGTGCCAGCAGTTTAGGGGACAGGGAGACCAACGTCCTGACTTTC.